The sequence of this TCR beta chain was determined in a study of immune aging and cytomegalovirus after organ transplant (dated by TCRdb to 2020 to 2022). For context, the study as a whole: All transplant recipients received three-drug immunosuppression with prednisone, tacrolimus, and mycophenolate.

The sample's time point label, decoded: five sample-tagged time points from pre-transplant (day -1) to day 368 post-transplant, pooled. Thawed PBMC were stimulated with a CMV IE-1 overlapping peptide library for around 11 hours, with no transport inhibitors added. After thawing, cells rested overnight before stimulation in R10 medium with CD28/CD49d costimulation. The IE-1 peptide library was made up of 15-amino-acid peptides with 11-amino-acid overlaps. Each time point was barcoded with BD Single-Cell Multiplexing Kit Sample Tags, pooled, and stained with oligo-conjugated anti-CD45RA plus sorting antibodies. A BD FACSAria III was used to sort CMV-responsive CD8+CD137+ and CD4+CD154+ T cells at 4-way purity. Blood samples were drawn into EDTA vacutainers and processed by Ficoll gradient within 1-24 hours. This clonotype was observed many times. Which antigen it targets is not known. Within one base of it there is no much larger clone, and no base qualities were kept.

Study-level results and caveats: Since the sequencing data did not include a CD57 measurement, a conservative gene-based definition of aging was used in its place. Aged-phenotype cells increased post-transplant regardless of clone size, earlier in large clones (days 200-264) than small clones, following viremia. Large clones contained a bigger proportion of TEMRA cells, and over time the seven largest clones (around 1,900 cells) picked up aged and TEMRA cells and lost TCM cells.

V loses 2 bases of germline sequence and J loses 3 bases, and the interval between the two ends is 5 bases. The CDR3 runs 12 amino acids, cysteine and phenylalanine included. The DNA shown is the 36-base CDR3, in frame from base 1. In the germline V gene, CDR1 corresponds to WSHSY and CDR2 to SAAADI. Library creation used single-cell sequencing. Sequencing took place on an Illumina NovaSeq 6000. The BD Rhapsody Targeted mRNA and AbSeq Reagent Kit, in a microwell format, was used for cell capture and library preparation. Libraries were prepared to cover TCR, sample tags, AbSeq, and targeted mRNA from the Human T-Cell Expression Panel plus custom TOX and TOX2 primers. Libraries were sequenced on an Illumina NovaSeq. In the source study's methods: The analysis covered fewer than 13,000 cells in total, of which 7076 were CD8 T cells and some 4,000 were CD8 T cells with an identifiable TCR CDR3. Raw data were processed with the BD Rhapsody Targeted Analysis Pipeline with V(D)J processing on the Seven Bridges Genomics platform. Quality control, Sample Tag demultiplexing with Lex-BDSMK, clone identification with VDJ Explorer, and Seurat clustering were all done in SeqGeq 1.6.0. Clones making up <1% of CD8 T cells were classified as non-expanded, and clones making up >2.5% of the sample were classified as clonal expansions. The public reads were run again by TCRdb, first through fastp at Q25 and then through MiXCR, and only productive beta chains were kept. Here each entry gathers all rows of one CDR3 protein and keeps the most common genes and DNA. TCRdb's processing, not the authors' own work, is the source of the V and J calls. This sample gives about 21,000 distinct CDR3 sequences in total; around 33% of them show up just once. The ten largest clones represent 20% to 30% of the sample.

This sequence originates from a female donor who had a heart transplant and CMV viremia. Here the chain combines TRBV10-2 and TRBJ2-7; the D gene is not confidently resolved. This material consisted of CMV peptide-activated CD4+ and CD8+ T cells sorted from blood, taken at five time points, pooled. Interpreted using the paper, the cell subset or site label stands for: sorted CD8+CD137+ and CD4+CD154+ T cells after about 12 h CMV IE-1 peptide stimulation. The DNA sequence is as follows: TGCGCCAGCAGTGAGGACAACTACGAGCAGTACTTC. Its amino acids are CASSEDNYEQYF.